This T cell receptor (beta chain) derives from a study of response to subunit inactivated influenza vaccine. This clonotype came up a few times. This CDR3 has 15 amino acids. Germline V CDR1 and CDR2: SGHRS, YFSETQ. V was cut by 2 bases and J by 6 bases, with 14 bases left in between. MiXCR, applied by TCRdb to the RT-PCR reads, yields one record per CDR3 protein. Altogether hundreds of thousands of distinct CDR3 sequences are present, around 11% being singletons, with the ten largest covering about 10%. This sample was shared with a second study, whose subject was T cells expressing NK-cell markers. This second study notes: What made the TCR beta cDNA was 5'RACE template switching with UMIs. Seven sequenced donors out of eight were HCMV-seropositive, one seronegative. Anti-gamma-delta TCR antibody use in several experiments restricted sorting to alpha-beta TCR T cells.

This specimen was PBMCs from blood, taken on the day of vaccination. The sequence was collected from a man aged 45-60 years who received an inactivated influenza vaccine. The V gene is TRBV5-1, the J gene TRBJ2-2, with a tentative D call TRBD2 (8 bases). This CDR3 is CASSFREGASGELFF. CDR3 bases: TGCGCCAGCAGCTTCCGGGAGGGGGCATCCGGGGAGCTGTTTTTT.